These 27 T cell receptor beta chains came from one sample sequenced in a study of T cell responses to AZD1222 COVID-19 vaccine. Sequenced by immunoSEQ multiplex PCR; TCRdb stores in-frame clones only, minus some. The sample holds some 90,000 clones, more than 70% seen once. The sample consisted of peripheral blood, taken on day 0 of AZD1222 vaccination. These receptors were collected from an adult in good health.

This clone appeared once. The chain recombines TRBV18 with TRBJ1-2; D not resolved. Looked up from germline, CDR1 is KGHSH and CDR2 is LQKENI. This CDR3 contains 15 residues. Trimming pared 5 bases from V and 1 base from J, leaving 14 bases between. CDR3 residues: CASSTRAGHNYGYTF. CDR3 nucleotides: TGTGCCAGCTCAACCCGGGCCGGTCATAACTATGGCTACACCTTC.

The V call is TRBV9, the J call TRBJ1-5; D gene ambiguous. The CDR3 has 15 amino acids. CDR1 and CDR2 (germline): SGDLS, YYNGEE. Trimming left V 4 bases short and J 1 base short, with 12 bases between. CDR3 bases: TGTGCCAGCAGCCGAAAATCAGACAGCAATCAGCCCCAGCATTTT. It specifies CASSRKSDSNQPQHF.

The rearrangement uses TRBV19 and TRBJ1-6; possible D gene TRBD1, 5 bases. CDR1 and CDR2 from the germline V gene are LNHDA and SQIVND (reference sequence). With 1 base removed from V and 10 bases from J, the gap between germline ends came to 14 bases. This CDR3 contains 15 residues. CDR3 sequence (DNA): TGTGCCAGTAGTATAGGTGGAGAGGGGCGATCACCCCTCCACTTT. Its protein is CASSIGGEGRSPLHF.

The chain recombines TRBV6-5 with TRBJ2-2; D unresolved. This CDR3 region has 14 residues. The germline V gene has CDR1 MNHEY and CDR2 SVGAGI. Trimming stripped 7 bases from V and 1 base from J, with 10 bases between. As DNA, the CDR3 is TGTGCCAGCATGCGGAGACAGAACACCGGGGAGCTGTTTTTT. Protein sequence: CASMRRQNTGELFF.

The V call is TRBV6-5, the J call TRBJ2-7, with 8 bases fitting TRBD1. V trimming: 6 bases; J trimming: 5 bases; junction bases outside the gene matches: 6. CDR1 is MNHEY, CDR2 SVGAGI, per germline. The CDR3 loop spans 13 amino acids. CDR3 in amino acids: CASRNQGAHEQYF. The CDR3, as DNA: TGTGCCAGCAGAAACCAGGGGGCCCACGAGCAGTACTTC.

V usage is TRBV9 and J usage is TRBJ2-7, with 10 bases fitting TRBD2. Germline CDR1 and CDR2: SGDLS and YYNGEE. The V and J ends lost 0 bases and 0 bases, in that order; junction bases with no gene match: 9. The CDR3 has 18 amino acids. The CDR3 spells CASSVGSSGGHSSYEQYF. The CDR3 nucleotides are TGTGCCAGCAGCGTAGGAAGTAGCGGGGGGCATAGCTCCTACGAGCAGTACTTC.

This chain joins TRBV9 and TRBJ1-3; 7 bases match TRBD1. With V trimmed by 3 bases and J by 3 bases, 6 bases remained unmatched. Looked up from germline, CDR1 is SGDLS and CDR2 is YYNGEE. This CDR3 comprises 15 residues. CDR3 in DNA: TGTGCCAGCAGCGGACAGGGACTAGGTGGAAACACCATATATTTT. Its translation: CASSGQGLGGNTIYF.

The chain employs TRBV19 and TRBJ1-3; D may be TRBD1 (6 bases). The CDR3 is 15 residues long. Germline values: CDR1 LNHDA, CDR2 SQIVND (reference sequence). V was pared by 0 bases and J by 2 bases, with 8 bases between. The CDR3: CASSIDRQAGNTIYF. As DNA, the CDR3 is TGTGCCAGTAGTATAGATCGACAGGCTGGAAACACCATATATTTT. Full variable domain (missing parts from reference TRBV19 and TRBJ1-3): DGGITQSPKYLFRKEGQNVTLSCEQNLNHDAMYWYRQDPGQGLRLIYYSQIVNDFQKGDIAEGYSVSREKKESFPLTVTSAQKNPTAFYLCASSIDRQAGNTIYFGEGSWLTVV.

This chain connects TRBV28 to TRBJ1-2, with a possible D match to TRBD1 (6 bases). The V gene's germline CDR1 is MDHEN and CDR2 SYDVKM. V dropped 6 bases and J dropped 10 bases, with 18 bases sitting between them. This CDR3 is 13 amino acids long. CDR3 amino acids: CASSRPQGKVYTF. Written as DNA, the CDR3 is TGTGCCAGCAGCCGCCCACAGGGAAAAGTCTACACCTTC.

J is TRBJ1-5 and V is TRBV20-1; the D gene is possibly TRBD1 (5 bases). Per the germline V gene, CDR1 is DFQATT and CDR2 is SNEGSKA (reference sequence). The V end was cut by 3 bases, the J end by 7 bases, with 13 bases between. This CDR3 has 13 residues. The CDR3 is CSASSGGGQPQHF. Here the CDR3 DNA reads TGCAGTGCTAGTTCTGGGGGAGGACAGCCCCAGCATTTT.

This clone was detected only a few times. The J gene is TRBJ2-3, the V gene TRBV6-4, with D perhaps matching TRBD2 (6 bases). CDR3 size: 14 residues. Trimming stripped 4 bases from V and 4 bases from J, with 12 bases between. In germline, CDR1 is MRHNA, CDR2 SNTAGT. CDR3 sequence reads: CASSALASADTQYF. CDR3 nucleotide sequence: TGTGCCAGCAGTGCACTAGCAAGTGCAGATACGCAGTATTTT.

The chain carries TRBV7-9 and TRBJ1-4, with a tentative D call TRBD1 (6 bases). The CDR3 is 16 amino acids. Germline CDR1 is SEHNR and CDR2 is FQNEAQ (reference sequence). The V end was cut by 4 bases, the J end by 4 bases, with 16 bases between. DNA for the CDR3: TGTGCCAGCAGCTCCCCGGCAGGGGCTCATAATGAAAAACTGTTTTTT. It codes for CASSSPAGAHNEKLFF.

At least ten counts were recorded for this clone. CDR3 amino acids: CASSLDGGVGYTF. In nucleotides, the CDR3 is TGTGCCAGCAGCTTGGACGGGGGCGTTGGCTACACCTTC. The rearrangement uses TRBV5-4 and TRBJ1-2, with D possibly TRBD1 on 6 matching bases. Germline CDR1 SGHNT, CDR2 YYREEE (reference sequence). CDR3 length: 13 residues. V dropped 0 bases and J dropped 7 bases, with 10 bases sitting between them.

The chain recombines TRBV3-1 (or the pseudogene TRBV3-2) with TRBJ1-6; D might be TRBD1 (5 bases). The germline V gene encodes CDR1 LGHDT and CDR2 YNNKEL (reference sequence). V lost 3 bases to trimming and J lost 3 bases, with 12 bases between them. There are 16 residues in the CDR3. CDR3 in amino acids: CASSQADSGYNSPLHF. CDR3 nucleotide sequence: TGTGCCAGCAGCCAGGCCGACAGTGGCTATAATTCACCCCTCCACTTT.

This clone was counted only a few times. The chain couples TRBV7-3 to TRBJ1-1, with 9 bases that match TRBD1. V shed 1 base, J shed 1 base, and the junction held 1 base outside the gene matches. This CDR3 is built from 15 residues. Germline CDR1 is SGHTA and CDR2 is FQGTGA. CDR3: CASSLRGQGNTEAFF. The CDR3 DNA reads TGTGCCAGCAGCTTAAGGGGACAGGGGAACACTGAAGCTTTCTTT.

The gene calls are TRBV29-1 and TRBJ2-5; D tentatively fits TRBD1 or TRBD2 (5 bases each). Germline assignment: CDR1 SQVTM and CDR2 ANQGSEA. CDR3 size: 13 residues. Trimming stripped 4 bases from V and 2 bases from J, with 11 bases between. CDR3 coding DNA: TGCAGCGTTGGCCGGGACGGACAAGAGACCCAGTACTTC. Protein sequence: CSVGRDGQETQYF.

The chain uses TRBV25-1 and TRBJ1-6; the match to TRBD1 covers 7 bases. In germline, CDR1 is MGHDK, CDR2 SYGVNS. V shed 4 bases, J shed 4 bases, and the junction held 7 bases outside the gene matches. The CDR3 covers 16 residues. This CDR3 reads CASSGAGGVYNSPLHF. For the CDR3, the DNA is TGTGCCAGCAGTGGGGCAGGGGGTGTTTATAATTCACCCCTCCACTTT.

About this clone itself: This specimen includes other DNA sequences encoding the same CDR3. The rearrangement uses TRBV5-1 and TRBJ1-1; D remains unclear. Trimming stripped 2 bases from V and 1 base from J, with 12 bases between. CDR3 size: 15 residues. Germline-derived CDR1 and CDR2 are SGHRS and YFSETQ. CDR3 bases: TGCGCCAGCAGCTTAGATGGACGGACGAACACTGAAGCTTTCTTT. It translates to CASSLDGRTNTEAFF.

This clone has only one observation. J is TRBJ1-1 and V is TRBV7-9; possibly TRBD1 for D (5 bases). This CDR3 is 15 amino acids long. Germline CDR1 and CDR2: SEHNR and FQNEAQ (reference sequence). The V end was cut by 1 base, the J end by 4 bases, with 13 bases between. Written as DNA, the CDR3 is TGTGCCAGCAGCTTAGTTCAAACAGGAGGCACTGAAGCTTTCTTT. Encoded protein: CASSLVQTGGTEAFF.

The rearrangement links TRBV18 to TRBJ1-4; 7 bases map to TRBD1. With V trimmed by 5 bases and J by 3 bases, 3 bases remained unmatched. The germline V gene encodes CDR1 KGHSH and CDR2 LQKENI. This CDR3 has 14 residues. The CDR3: CASSVGQSNEKLFF. The CDR3 bases are TGTGCCAGCTCAGTGGGACAGTCTAATGAAAAACTGTTTTTT.

J is TRBJ2-5 and V is TRBV6-5, with D tentatively TRBD1 (5 bases). Germline V gene data show CDR1 as MNHEY and CDR2 as SVGAGI. V lost 5 bases, J lost 4 bases, and 17 bases lay in between. The CDR3 covers 15 residues. This CDR3 is CASSLDQGVGETQYF. DNA of the CDR3: TGTGCCAGCAGTCTGGACCAAGGGGTTGGAGAGACCCAGTACTTC.

This chain joins TRBV18 and TRBJ1-6, with D maybe TRBD1 (6 bases). Germline lookup yields CDR1 KGHSH and CDR2 LQKENI. Trimming stripped 6 bases from V and 10 bases from J, with 13 bases between. This CDR3 is 13 amino acids long. CDR3 region: CASSPNRESPLHF. CDR3 DNA: TGTGCCAGCTCCCCGAACAGGGAATCACCCCTCCACTTT.

The chain uses TRBV4-3 and TRBJ1-3, with 7 bases identical to TRBD1. This CDR3 contains 17 residues. V lost 4 bases and J lost 0; bases outside the gene matches: 9. In germline, CDR1 is LGHNA, CDR2 YSLEER. The CDR3 DNA reads as TGCGCCAGCAGCCCAGAACAACAGGGGCTCTCTGGAAACACCATATATTTT. This codes for CASSPEQQGLSGNTIYF.

This rearrangement joins TRBV4-1 to TRBJ1-6; 10 nucleotides match TRBD1. The ends lost 5 bases at V and 10 bases at J; junction bases unmatched: 14. In germline, CDR1 is MGHRA, CDR2 YSYEKL. The CDR3 covers 17 residues. The CDR3, as DNA: TGCGCCAGCAGCTCCTCCCCGGGACAGGGGAGAGGGTCACCCCTCCACTTT. Its translation: CASSSSPGQGRGSPLHF.

The V and J genes are TRBV30 and TRBJ1-5; a possible D gene is TRBD1 (6 bases). Germline lookup yields CDR1 GTSNPN and CDR2 SVGIG (reference sequence). V gave up 2 bases and J gave up 5 bases, with 13 bases separating them. The CDR3 is made up of 14 amino acids. The CDR3 spells CAWSRPGEDQPQHF. In DNA, the CDR3 is TGTGCCTGGAGTCGGCCAGGGGAAGATCAGCCCCAGCATTTT.

V is TRBV19 and J is TRBJ1-5, with 11 bases fitting TRBD1. The length of the CDR3 is 14 residues. Germline loops: CDR1 LNHDA, CDR2 SQIVND (reference sequence). The V and J ends lost 6 bases and 6 bases, in that order; junction bases with no gene match: 4. CDR3 residues: CASRGTGGLQPQHF. Here the CDR3 DNA reads TGTGCCAGTAGAGGGACAGGGGGGCTTCAGCCCCAGCATTTT. Full variable domain (remainder filled in from reference TRBV19 and TRBJ1-5): DGGITQSPKYLFRKEGQNVTLSCEQNLNHDAMYWYRQDPGQGLRLIYYSQIVNDFQKGDIAEGYSVSREKKESFPLTVTSAQKNPTAFYLCASRGTGGLQPQHFGDGTRLSIL.

The V and J genes are TRBV3-1 (or the pseudogene TRBV3-2) and TRBJ2-7, with TRBD1 identical over 8 bases. The V gene end was trimmed by 9 bases and the J gene end by 4 bases; junction bases not matched to a gene: 11. The CDR3 contains 14 residues. Germline V lookup: CDR1 LGHDT, CDR2 YNNKEL (reference sequence). CDR3 sequence: CASYKLDREYEQYF. CDR3 DNA: TGTGCCAGTTATAAACTGGACAGGGAATACGAGCAGTACTTC.